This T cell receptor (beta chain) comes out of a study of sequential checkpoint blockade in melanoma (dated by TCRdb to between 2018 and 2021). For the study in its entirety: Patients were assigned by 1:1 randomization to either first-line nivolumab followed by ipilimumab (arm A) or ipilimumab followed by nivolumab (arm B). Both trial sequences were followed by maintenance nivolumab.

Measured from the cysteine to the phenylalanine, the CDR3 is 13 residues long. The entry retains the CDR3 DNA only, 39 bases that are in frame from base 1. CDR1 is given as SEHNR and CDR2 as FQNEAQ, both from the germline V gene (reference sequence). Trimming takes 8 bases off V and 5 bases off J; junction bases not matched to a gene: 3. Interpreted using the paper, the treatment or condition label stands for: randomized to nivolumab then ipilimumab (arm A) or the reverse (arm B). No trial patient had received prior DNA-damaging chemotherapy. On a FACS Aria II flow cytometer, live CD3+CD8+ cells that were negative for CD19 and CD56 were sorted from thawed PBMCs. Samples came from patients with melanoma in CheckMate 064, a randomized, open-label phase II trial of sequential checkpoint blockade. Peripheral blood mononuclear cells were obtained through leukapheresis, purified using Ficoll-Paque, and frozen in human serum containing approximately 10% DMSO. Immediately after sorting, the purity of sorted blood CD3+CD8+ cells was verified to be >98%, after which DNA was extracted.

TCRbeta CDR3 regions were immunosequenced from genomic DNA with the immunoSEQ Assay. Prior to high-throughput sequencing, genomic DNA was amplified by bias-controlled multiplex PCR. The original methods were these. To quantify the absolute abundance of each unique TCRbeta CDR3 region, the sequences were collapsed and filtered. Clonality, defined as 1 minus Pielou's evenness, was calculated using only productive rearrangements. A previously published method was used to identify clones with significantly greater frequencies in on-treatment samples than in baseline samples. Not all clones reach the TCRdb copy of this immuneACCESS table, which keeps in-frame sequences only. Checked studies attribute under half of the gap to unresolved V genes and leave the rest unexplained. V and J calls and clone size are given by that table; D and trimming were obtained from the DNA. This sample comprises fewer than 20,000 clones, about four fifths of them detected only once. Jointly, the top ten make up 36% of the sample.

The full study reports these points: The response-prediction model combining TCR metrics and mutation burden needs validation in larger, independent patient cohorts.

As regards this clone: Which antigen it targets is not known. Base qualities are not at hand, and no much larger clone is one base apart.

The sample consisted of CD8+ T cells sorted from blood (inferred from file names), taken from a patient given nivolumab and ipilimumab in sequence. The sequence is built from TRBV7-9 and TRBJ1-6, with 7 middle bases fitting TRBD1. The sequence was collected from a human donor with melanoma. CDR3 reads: CASAGQNNSPLHF. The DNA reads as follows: TGTGCCAGCGCGGGACAGAATAATTCACCCCTCCACTTT.